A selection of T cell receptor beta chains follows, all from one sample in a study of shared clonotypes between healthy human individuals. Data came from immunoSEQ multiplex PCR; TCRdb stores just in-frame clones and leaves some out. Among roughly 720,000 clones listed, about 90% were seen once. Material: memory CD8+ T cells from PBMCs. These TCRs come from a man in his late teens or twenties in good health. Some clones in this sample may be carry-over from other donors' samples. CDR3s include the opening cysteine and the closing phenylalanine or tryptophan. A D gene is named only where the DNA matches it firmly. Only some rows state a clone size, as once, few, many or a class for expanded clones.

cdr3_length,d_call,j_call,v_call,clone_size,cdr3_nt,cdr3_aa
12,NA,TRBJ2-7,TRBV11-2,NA,TGCGCCAGCAGCCAAGATTTCGGGGAGCAGTACTTC,CASSQDFGEQYF
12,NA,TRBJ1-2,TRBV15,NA,TGTGCCAATCCGGCCTCGGTTACTGGCTACACCTTC,CANPASVTGYTF
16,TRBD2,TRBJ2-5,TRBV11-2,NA,TGTGCCAGCAGCTGGCCGGGACTAGCGAAACAAGAGACCCAGTACTTC,CASSWPGLAKQETQYF
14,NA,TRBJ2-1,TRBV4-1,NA,TGCGCCAGCAGCCCCTTCGGGTCCTACAATGAGCAGTTCTTC,CASSPFGSYNEQFF
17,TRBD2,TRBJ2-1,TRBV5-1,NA,TGCGCCAGCAGCTTGCTCACTAGCGGGAGGGCATGGAATGAGCAGTTCTTC,CASSLLTSGRAWNEQFF
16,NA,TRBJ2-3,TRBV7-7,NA,TGTGCCAGCAGCCCAACGGGCCCGAGAGGGATGGGTACGCAGTATTTT,CASSPTGPRGMGTQYF
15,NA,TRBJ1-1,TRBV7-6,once,TGTGCCAGCAGCTTAACGCAGGTTTGGAGCACTGAAGCTTTCTTT,CASSLTQVWSTEAFF
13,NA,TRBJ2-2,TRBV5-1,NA,TGCGCCAGCGGGAGTTCGGACACCGGGGAGCTGTTTTTT,CASGSSDTGELFF
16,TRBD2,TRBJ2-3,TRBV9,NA,TGTGCCAGCAGCGTAGCAATTAGCGGGGGTACAGATACGCAGTATTTT,CASSVAISGGTDTQYF
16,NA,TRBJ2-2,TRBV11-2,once,TGTGCCAGCAGCGTCTTCGGCGACCCGATTCCCGGGGAGCTGTTTTTT,CASSVFGDPIPGELFF
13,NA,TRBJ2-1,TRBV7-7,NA,TGTGCCAGCAGCTTAGGAAGAAACAATGAGCAGTTCTTC,CASSLGRNNEQFF
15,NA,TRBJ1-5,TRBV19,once,TGTGCCAGTAGTATCTATTTGTATAGCAATCAGCCCCAGCATTTT,CASSIYLYSNQPQHF
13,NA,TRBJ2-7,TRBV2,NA,TGTGCCAGCAGTGAATTTGGGTCCTACGAGCAGTACTTC,CASSEFGSYEQYF
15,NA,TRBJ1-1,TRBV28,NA,TGTGCGAGCGCCCGGCAGGGGTGGGGGAACACTGAAGCTTTCTTT,CASARQGWGNTEAFF
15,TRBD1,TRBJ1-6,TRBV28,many,TGTGCCAGCAGTCCAATGGGACAGGGAGGTTCACCCCTCCACTTT,CASSPMGQGGSPLHF
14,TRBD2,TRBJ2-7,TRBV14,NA,TGTGCCAGCAGCCAAGTTGGGAGGGCCGCCGAGCAGTACTTC,CASSQVGRAAEQYF
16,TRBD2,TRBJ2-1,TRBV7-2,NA,TGTGCCAGCAGCTCTCGACTAGCGGGAGATTTGGGGGAGCAGTTCTTC,CASSSRLAGDLGEQFF
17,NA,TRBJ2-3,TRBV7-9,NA,TGTGCCAGCAGCTTCCCGCTTACTTCGACTAGCACAGATACGCAGTATTTT,CASSFPLTSTSTDTQYF
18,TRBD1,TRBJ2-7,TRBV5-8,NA,TGTGCCAGCAGCGCGCCGGGACAGGGGACGGGCAGGGCCTACGAGCAGTACTTC,CASSAPGQGTGRAYEQYF
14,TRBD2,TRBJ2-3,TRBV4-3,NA,TGCGCCAGCAGCCAGGGGACTAGCAAGGATACGCAGTATTTT,CASSQGTSKDTQYF
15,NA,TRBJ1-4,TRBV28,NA,TGTGCCAGCACCCTGACTGGCCCCCGGAGGGAAAAACTGTTTTTT,CASTLTGPRREKLFF
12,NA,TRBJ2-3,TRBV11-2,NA,TGTGCCAGCAGCTTAGACCCTAGAGCGCAGTATTTT,CASSLDPRAQYF
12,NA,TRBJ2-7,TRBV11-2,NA,TGTGCCAGCAGCATGACTAGTCGGGAGCAGTACTTC,CASSMTSREQYF
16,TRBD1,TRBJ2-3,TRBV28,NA,TGTGCCAGCAGTTACCGGGACAGACTAAGCACAGATACGCAGTATTTT,CASSYRDRLSTDTQYF
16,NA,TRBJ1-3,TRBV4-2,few,TGTGCCAGCAGCCAACCTCCTGGGTTCTCTGGAAACACCATATATTTT,CASSQPPGFSGNTIYF
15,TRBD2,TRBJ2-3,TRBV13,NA,TGTGCCAGCAGCTCAGGACTAGCGAGGGTAGATACGCAGTATTTT,CASSSGLARVDTQYF
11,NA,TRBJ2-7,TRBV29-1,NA,TGCAGCGGTAGGGTAGCCTACGAGCAGTACTTC,CSGRVAYEQYF
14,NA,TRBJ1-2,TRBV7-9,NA,TGTGCCAGCAGCTTTTTAGTTGATTTAGGTGGCTACACCTTC,CASSFLVDLGGYTF
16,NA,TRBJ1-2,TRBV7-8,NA,TGTGCCAGCAGCTTAGGTGGCTCGGTATCAGTCTATGGCTACACCTTC,CASSLGGSVSVYGYTF
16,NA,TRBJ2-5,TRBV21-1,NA,TGTGCCAGCAGCAAAAGTAGGGCGGGGAACCAAGAGACCCAGTACTTC,CASSKSRAGNQETQYF
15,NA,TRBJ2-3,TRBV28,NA,TGTGCCAGCAGTCCTCCTCTGGGGCGCCTGGATACGCAGTATTTT,CASSPPLGRLDTQYF
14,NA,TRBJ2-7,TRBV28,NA,TGTGCCAGCACGGGACAAGCTCCTTACTACGAGCAGTACTTC,CASTGQAPYYEQYF
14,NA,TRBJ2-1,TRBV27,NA,TGTGCCAGCAGTTTAAAGGGCACCTACAATGAGCAGTTCTTC,CASSLKGTYNEQFF
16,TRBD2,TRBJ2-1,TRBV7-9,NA,TGTGCCAGCAGCTCGTCTAGCGGGAGCATTTTCGATGAGCAGTTCTTC,CASSSSSGSIFDEQFF
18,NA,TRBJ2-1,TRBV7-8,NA,TGTGCCAGCAGCCCGCTTATGATTGGGGGCTATAGCGCCGATGAGCAGTTCTTC,CASSPLMIGGYSADEQFF
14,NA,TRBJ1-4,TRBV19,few,TGTGCCAGTAGTAGTTTTCTGCCGGGGGAGAAACTGTTTTTT,CASSSFLPGEKLFF
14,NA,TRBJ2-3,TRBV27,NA,TGTGCCAGCAGTTCGGACCTAATCACAGATACGCAGTATTTT,CASSSDLITDTQYF
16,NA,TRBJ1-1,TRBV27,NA,TGTGCCAGCAGTCCATCCTTGGGGCAGCCCAACACTGAAGCTTTCTTT,CASSPSLGQPNTEAFF
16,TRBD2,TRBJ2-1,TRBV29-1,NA,TGCACCCTGAGGGGACTAGCGGGAGATTTGGGCAATGAGCAGTTCTTC,CTLRGLAGDLGNEQFF
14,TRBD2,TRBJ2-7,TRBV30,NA,TGTGCCTGGGCCCCTGGACTAGCGAGCTACGAGCAGTACTTC,CAWAPGLASYEQYF
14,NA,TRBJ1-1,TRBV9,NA,TGTGCCAGCAGCGGGGGGATGCGAAGCACTGAAGCTTTCTTT,CASSGGMRSTEAFF
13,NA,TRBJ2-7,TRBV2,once,TGTGCCAGCAGTTGGGCCGATGGGCGCGAGCAGTACTTC,CASSWADGREQYF
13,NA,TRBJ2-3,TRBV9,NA,TGTGCCAGCAGCGCGGAGGGCTGGGATACGCAGTATTTT,CASSAEGWDTQYF
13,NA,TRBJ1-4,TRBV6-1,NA,TGTGCCAGCAGTGACAGGGTTAACGAAAAACTGTTTTTT,CASSDRVNEKLFF
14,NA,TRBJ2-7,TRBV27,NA,TGTGCCAGCAGTCCATTGGGGACTTCCTACGAGCAGTACTTC,CASSPLGTSYEQYF
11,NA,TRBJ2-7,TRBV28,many,TGTGCCAGCAGTTTCTCCGGGGAGCAGTACTTC,CASSFSGEQYF
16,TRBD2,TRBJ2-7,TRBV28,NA,TGTGCCAGCAGTTTCTGGGAGGGCCTGATGGGCTACGAGCAGTACTTC,CASSFWEGLMGYEQYF
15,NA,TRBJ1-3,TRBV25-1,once,TGTGCCAGCAGTGATGGGTGGAACTCTGGAAACACCATATATTTT,CASSDGWNSGNTIYF
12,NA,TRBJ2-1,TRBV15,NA,TGTGCCACCAGCAGAGATGGGAATGAGCAGTTCTTC,CATSRDGNEQFF
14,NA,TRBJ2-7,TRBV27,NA,TGTGCCAGCAGTTCTAACTTGCGCTCCTACGAGCAGTACTTC,CASSSNLRSYEQYF
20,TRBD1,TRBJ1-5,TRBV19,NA,TGTGCCAGTAGTATGATCGGTGTTCGATCGACAGGGGTTAGCAATCAGCCCCAGCATTTT,CASSMIGVRSTGVSNQPQHF
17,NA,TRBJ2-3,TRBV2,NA,TGTGCCAGCAGCAATACCGGGACGGCGTATTTCACAGATACGCAGTATTTT,CASSNTGTAYFTDTQYF
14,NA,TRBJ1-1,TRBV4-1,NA,TGCGCCAGCAGCCAACTGAGAAGGGGCACTGAAGCTTTCTTT,CASSQLRRGTEAFF
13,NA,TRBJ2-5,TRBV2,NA,TGTGCCAGCATGGGGACACAGCAAGAGACCCAGTACTTC,CASMGTQQETQYF
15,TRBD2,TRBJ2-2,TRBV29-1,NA,TGCAGCGTTGAAGATGGCCTAGCGGACACCGGGGAGCTGTTTTTT,CSVEDGLADTGELFF
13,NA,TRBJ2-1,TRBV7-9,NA,TGTGCCAGCAGCAGATACCCCCGGAATGAGCAGTTCTTC,CASSRYPRNEQFF
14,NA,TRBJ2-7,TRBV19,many,TGTGCCAGTAGTATTGGGTTGGACGCCTACGAGCAGTACTTC,CASSIGLDAYEQYF
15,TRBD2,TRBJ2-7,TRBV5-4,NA,TGTGCCAGCAGCTTGTCGGGGGGAGGGCGAGACGAGCAGTACTTC,CASSLSGGGRDEQYF
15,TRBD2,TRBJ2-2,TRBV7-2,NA,TGTGCCAGCAGCCCGGGACTAGCGGGAGCCCAGGGGCTGTTTTTT,CASSPGLAGAQGLFF
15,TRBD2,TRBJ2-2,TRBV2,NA,TGTGCCAGCAGTGTGAGCGGGATGCGCACCGGGGAGCTGTTTTTT,CASSVSGMRTGELFF